These 29 T cell receptor beta chains originate from one sample sequenced in a study of blood T cells in healthy people across ages (dated by TCRdb to about 2015). The library was prepared using 5' RACE. Sequencing was carried out with an Illumina HiSeq 2500. A second about 7 to 12 cycle PCR used a sample-barcoded 5' primer and a J-beta primer mix. The public sequencing data were trimmed at Q25 with fastp and processed into clonotypes with MiXCR by TCRdb, which kept only in-frame beta chains. Each CDR3 protein gets just one entry, which takes the most common genes and DNA from the rows behind it. The sample yields 700,000 to 1,000,000 distinct CDR3 sequences; approximately 44% were counted once. Nearly 20% of the sample is in the top ten clones. The sequenced sample consisted of blood. Receptors were obtained from a man aged 55 to 70 in good health.

The chain combines TRBV24-1 with TRBJ2-1; D remains unclear. V lost 5 bases, J lost 0 bases, and 4 bases lay in between. The germline CDR1 and CDR2 sequences are KGHDR and SFDVKD. The CDR3 loop spans 13 amino acids. CDR3 amino acids: CATSGHSYNEQFF. The CDR3 nucleotides read TGTGCCACCAGTGGGCACTCCTACAATGAGCAGTTCTTC.

The table lists this clonotype with a count of one. J is TRBJ2-4 and V is TRBV20-1; D unresolved. The germline CDR1 and CDR2 sequences are DFQATT and SNEGSKA (reference sequence). The CDR3 covers 14 residues. The germline V and J ends were trimmed by 0 bases and 13 bases, with 19 bases remaining between them. CDR3 region: CSARDSLKSYGQYF. CDR3 nucleotides: TGCAGTGCTAGAGATAGTTTAAAGTCCTACGGGCAGTACTTC.

This clonotype showed up just once. V usage is TRBV19 and J usage is TRBJ2-1; D is unclear. Between the trimmed V and J ends, which lost 3 bases and 5 bases, there was a span of 5 bases. Germline V lookup: CDR1 LNHDA, CDR2 SQIVND (reference sequence). The CDR3 is 12 residues long. The CDR3: CASSIRDNEQFF. In nucleotides, the CDR3 is TGTGCCAGTAGTATTCGGGACAATGAGCAGTTCTTC.

V usage is TRBV3-1 and J usage is TRBJ2-7; D not resolved. The CDR3 extends over 12 amino acids. Trimming pared 5 bases from V and 2 bases from J, leaving 7 bases between. Germline lookup yields CDR1 LGHDT and CDR2 YNNKEL (reference sequence). CDR3: CASSRAAYEQYF. The CDR3 coding sequence is TGTGCCAGCAGCAGGGCAGCCTACGAGCAGTACTTC.

The chain employs TRBV20-1 and TRBJ2-1, with 10 nucleotides matching TRBD2. This CDR3 has 15 residues. Trimming took 6 bases from V and 4 from J; bases not matched to a gene: 9. CDR1 and CDR2 (germline): DFQATT, SNEGSKA (reference sequence). In DNA form, the CDR3 reads TGCAGTGCAGACGATAGCGGGGGGCAATACAATGAGCAGTTCTTC. Encoded protein: CSADDSGGQYNEQFF.

The gene calls are TRBV2 and TRBJ2-5; unclear D gene. The J call is doubtful: the DNA matches TRBJ2-7 better. There are 16 residues in the CDR3. The germline gives CDR1 SNHLY, CDR2 FYNNEI. The CDR3 is CASSRSQPGDWYEQYF. CDR3 coding DNA: TGTGCCAGCAGCCGAAGCCAGCCAGGTGATTGGTACGAGCAGTACTTC.

This clonotype was recorded only once. Compared with germline, one end of the junction differs, possibly owing to a read error. This rearrangement joins TRBV12-3 or TRBV12-4 to TRBJ2-4, with a possible D match to TRBD2 (5 bases). The tail of the sequence fits TRBJ2-7 better, so the J call may be wrong. This CDR3 has 13 amino acids. CDR3 coding DNA: TGCGCCATTGGTCGGGGTAACTCCTACGAGCAGTACTTC. Protein sequence: CAIGRGNSYEQYF.

This chain connects TRBV6-6 to TRBJ2-4; tentatively, D is TRBD1 or TRBD2 (5 bases each). The J call may not be correct, given that the DNA end is closer to TRBJ2-7. Germline CDR1 is MNHNY and CDR2 is SVGAGI (reference sequence). CDR3 length: 12 amino acids. CDR3 loop: CAGARDPYEQYF. The CDR3 region has the DNA TGTGCCGGGGCTCGGGACCCTTACGAGCAGTACTTC.

This chain joins TRBV5-6 and TRBJ2-4, with 8 bases lining up with TRBD1. The end of the DNA aligns better with TRBJ2-7, so the J call may be wrong. This CDR3 contains 15 residues. Looked up from germline, CDR1 is SGHDT and CDR2 is YYEEEE. The CDR3 is CASSLRDRRVYEQYF. The CDR3, as DNA: TGTGCCAGCAGCTTGAGGGACAGGCGAGTCTACGAGCAGTACTTC.

This chain uses TRBV29-1 with TRBJ2-3, with D hard to call. V was trimmed by 7 bases and J by 2 bases, leaving 7 bases between them. The CDR3 covers 11 residues. The V gene's germline CDR1 is SQVTM and CDR2 ANQGSEA. CDR3 DNA: TGCAGCGGGCGGAACACAGATACGCAGTATTTT. It specifies CSGRNTDTQYF.

This clonotype was recorded once. This rearrangement joins TRBV6-5 to TRBJ2-1; 12 nucleotides align to TRBD1. The CDR3 has 17 residues. Germline V gene sequence: CDR1 MNHEY, CDR2 SVGAGI. V lost 2 bases and J lost 8; bases outside the gene matches: 10. The DNA of the CDR3 is TGTGCCAGCAGTTACCGCGGGACAGGGGGCGGTAGGGATGAGCAGTTCTTC. Its translation is CASSYRGTGGGRDEQFF.

This clonotype was seen a handful of times. CDR3 loop: CSASQGGGSPLHF. CDR3 coding DNA: TGCAGTGCTAGTCAGGGGGGTGGTTCACCCCTCCACTTT. The V and J genes are TRBV20-1 and TRBJ1-6, with 7 positions matching TRBD1. CDR1 is DFQATT and CDR2 is SNEGSKA in the germline V gene (reference sequence). With V trimmed by 3 bases and J by 9 bases, 5 bases remained unmatched. The CDR3 totals 13 residues.

This rearrangement joins TRBV20-1 to TRBJ1-2, with TRBD1 matching 8 bases. V was pared by 6 bases and J by 9 bases, with 12 bases of the junction left unmatched. The CDR3 is made up of 13 amino acids. Germline V gene data show CDR1 as DFQATT and CDR2 as SNEGSKA (reference sequence). The CDR3 reads CSAPHRDRWSYTF. Written as DNA, the CDR3 is TGCAGTGCGCCTCATAGGGACAGGTGGAGCTACACCTTC.

Comments on this clonotype: At one boundary the junction diverges from the germline segment, which might be a read error. The chain recombines TRBV6-5 with TRBJ1-2; D may be TRBD1 (6 bases). CDR1 and CDR2 (germline): MNHEY, SVGAGI. This CDR3 has 16 amino acids. The CDR3 spells CACSKYPGGLDYGYTF. CDR3 DNA: TGTGCCTGCAGTAAATACCCTGGGGGGCTAGACTATGGCTACACCTTC.

V is TRBV25-1 and J is TRBJ2-5; 8 nucleotides line up with TRBD2. CDR3 size: 17 residues. CDR1 MGHDK and CDR2 SYGVNS come from the germline V gene. V gave up 1 base and J gave up 0 bases; unmatched junction bases: 7. The CDR3 reads CASSESLGRGDQETQYF. DNA for the CDR3: TGTGCCAGCAGTGAATCGTTGGGGCGGGGGGACCAAGAGACCCAGTACTTC.

The rearrangement joins TRBV5-1 to TRBJ2-2, with D perhaps TRBD2 (7 bases). The germline V and J ends were trimmed by 7 bases and 3 bases, with 13 bases remaining between them. Germline lookup yields CDR1 SGHRS and CDR2 YFSETQ. There are 14 residues in the CDR3. CDR3 nucleotides: TGCGCCAGCTGGCGGGGGCCGGACACCGGGGAGCTGTTTTTT. Its protein is CASWRGPDTGELFF.

V gene TRBV11-1 combines with J gene TRBJ2-3; D is unresolved. Trimming cost V 6 bases and J 2 bases, with 9 bases left between them. The CDR3 has 13 residues. Germline CDR1 is SGHAT and CDR2 is FQDESV (reference sequence). CDR3 sequence (DNA): TGTGCCAGCAGTTTCAAAGCCACAGATACGCAGTATTTT. This translates into CASSFKATDTQYF.

On this clonotype: A read error may explain this, as a much larger clone is one base away. V gene TRBV30 combines with J gene TRBJ1-1; D gene uncertain. Germline loops: CDR1 GTSNPN, CDR2 SVGIG (reference sequence). This CDR3 spans 13 amino acids. Trimming shortened V by 1 base and J by 0 bases, and 6 bases separated the two germline ends. DNA for the CDR3: TGTGCCTGGAGTGCCCGGATGAACACTGAAGCTTTCTTT. Protein: CAWSARMNTEAFF.

This chain joins TRBV6-2 or TRBV6-3 and TRBJ2-7; TRBD2 aligns across 12 bases. The CDR3 runs 16 residues. Germline V gene data show CDR1 as MNHEY and CDR2 as SVGEGT. With 6 bases clipped from V and 2 bases from J, the junction kept 8 bases outside the gene matches. The CDR3 protein is CASRETSGGPTYEQYF. The CDR3 bases are TGTGCCAGCAGGGAGACTAGCGGGGGACCAACCTACGAGCAGTACTTC.

The CDR3: CASSVGVLPHQETQYF. The CDR3 coding sequence is TGTGCCAGCAGCGTAGGAGTTCTGCCCCACCAAGAGACCCAGTACTTC. V is TRBV9 and J is TRBJ2-5, with D unclear. Per the germline V gene, CDR1 is SGDLS and CDR2 is YYNGEE. The CDR3 is 16 residues long. V gave up 0 bases and J gave up 0 bases, with 12 bases separating them. Complete variable domain (other parts from reference TRBV9 and TRBJ2-5): DSGVTQTPKHLITATGQRVTLRCSPRSGDLSVYWYQQSLDQGLQFLIQYYNGEERAKGNILERFSAQQFPDLHSELNLSSLELGDSALYFCASSVGVLPHQETQYFGPGTRLLVL.

CDR3 bases: TGTGCCAGCAGTTTAGGTCTTCATAGGGGCACTGAAGCTTTCTTT. It is translated as CASSLGLHRGTEAFF. The genes are TRBV12-3 or TRBV12-4 and TRBJ1-1, with D tentatively TRBD1 (5 bases). This CDR3 region has 15 residues. V lost 1 base and J lost 4, with 13 bases in between.

This clonotype showed up just a few times. The rearrangement links TRBV29-1 to TRBJ2-3; 8 nucleotides line up with TRBD2. CDR1 is SQVTM and CDR2 is ANQGSEA in the germline V gene. J lost 3 bases, V lost 6 bases, and 2 bases had no gene match. The CDR3 loop spans 12 amino acids. CDR3 bases: TGCAGCGTAGCGGGGGCGACAGATACGCAGTATTTT. It codes for CSVAGATDTQYF.

The chain recombines TRBV11-1 with TRBJ2-7; 10 nucleotides line up with TRBD1. The CDR3 has 16 residues. Germline V gives CDR1 SGHAT, CDR2 FQDESV (reference sequence). The trim removed 0 bases at V and 3 bases at J, leaving 5 bases unmatched. The CDR3 bases are TGTGCCAGCAGCTTAGCTGGGACAGGGGTGAACTACGAGCAGTACTTC. It codes for CASSLAGTGVNYEQYF.

The chain has TRBV6-6 and TRBJ1-1; maybe TRBD1 (6 bases). This CDR3 spans 12 amino acids. V lost 6 bases and J lost 4, with 9 bases in between. Germline V gene lookup returns CDR1 MNHNY and CDR2 SVGAGI (reference sequence). The CDR3 coding sequence is TGTGCCAGCAGACAGACAGGCACTGAAGCTTTCTTT. Translated, it gives CASRQTGTEAFF.

V and J are TRBV4-1 and TRBJ2-5; 10 nucleotides agree with TRBD2. Trimming took 0 bases from V and 4 from J; bases not matched to a gene: 8. CDR3 length equals 17 residues. Per the germline V gene, CDR1 is MGHRA and CDR2 is YSYEKL. The chain's CDR3 is CASSQELSGGARETQYF. The DNA of the CDR3 is TGCGCCAGCAGCCAAGAATTGAGCGGGGGGGCGCGAGAGACCCAGTACTTC.

This clonotype was observed a handful of times. The chain has TRBV27 and TRBJ1-5, with unresolved D. The CDR3 is 12 amino acids. In germline, CDR1 is MNHEY, CDR2 SMNVEV (reference sequence). V dropped 5 bases and J dropped 6 bases, with 8 bases sitting between them. This CDR3 reads CASSPQGQPQHF. The CDR3 DNA follows: TGTGCCAGCAGTCCCCAAGGTCAGCCCCAGCATTTT.

This clonotype was recorded a few times. This rearrangement joins TRBV28 to TRBJ2-3; no reliable D call. The CDR3 sequence is 14 residues long. Trimming took off 8 bases at V and 3 bases at J, with 15 bases between the two ends. Germline CDR1 is MDHEN and CDR2 is SYDVKM. CDR3 DNA: TGTGCCAGCTCTAGGGTTAGTGGTACAGATACGCAGTATTTT. Translated, it gives CASSRVSGTDTQYF.

This clonotype was observed a handful of times. The chain links TRBV11-2 to TRBJ2-1; no reliable D call. This CDR3 is 14 amino acids long. The ends were cut back, 3 bases at V and 6 bases at J, with 12 bases in the middle. Germline V gene sequence: CDR1 SGHAT, CDR2 FQNNGV. The CDR3 DNA reads TGTGCCAGCAGCTTCCTCCGAAGCGTCAATGAGCAGTTCTTC. It specifies CASSFLRSVNEQFF.

The genes are TRBV20-1 and TRBJ2-1; the match to TRBD2 covers 14 bases. This CDR3 has 12 amino acids. Per the germline V gene, CDR1 is DFQATT and CDR2 is SNEGSKA (reference sequence). The junction had 5 bases not matched to a gene; V was cut back by 5 bases and J by 14 bases. The DNA for the CDR3 is TGCAGTGCTCGACTAGCGGGGGGGCCCAAGTTCTTC. Protein: CSARLAGGPKFF.